These 5 T cell receptor beta chains were all obtained from the same sample, sequenced in a study of blood T cells in healthy people across ages. Together with a sample-barcoded 5' primer, a J-beta primer mix was included in a second PCR lasting about 7 to 11 cycles. TCRdb itself ran the 5' RACE reads through MiXCR, one entry per CDR3 protein. The sample includes 600,000 to 1,000,000 distinct CDR3 sequences, around a quarter seen only once; the top ten take approximately 3.7%. These data were also filed under a second study, of T cells of mothers and their children.

The sequenced sample consisted of blood. The receptors shown here come from a boy aged 10-17 years in good health.

This clonotype was seen a few times. The J gene is TRBJ2-2, the V gene TRBV6-1, with D perhaps TRBD1 (5 bases). The V gene lost 4 bases and the J gene lost 4 bases, with 13 bases spanning the gap. Germline-derived CDR1 and CDR2 are MNHNS and SASEGT. The CDR3 extends over 15 amino acids. Here the CDR3 DNA reads TGTGCCAGCAGTGTAAAGGGGATGGGCACCGGGGAGCTGTTTTTT. It translates to CASSVKGMGTGELFF.

The chain uses TRBV30 and TRBJ2-7, with D unclear. Germline V gene sequence: CDR1 GTSNPN, CDR2 SVGIG (reference sequence). The CDR3 is 11 amino acids. The germline V and J ends were trimmed by 0 bases and 7 bases, with 7 bases remaining between them. In nucleotides, the CDR3 is TGTGCCTGGAGTGTAACTGGGGAGCAGTACTTC. Translation gives CAWSVTGEQYF.

This chain joins TRBV12-3 or TRBV12-4 and TRBJ1-4; 7 nucleotides match TRBD1. The junction had 5 bases not matched to a gene; V was cut back by 3 bases and J by 7 bases. This CDR3 has 14 amino acids. In DNA form, the CDR3 reads TGTGCCAGCAGTTTTTGGGACAGTAGTGAAAAACTGTTTTTT. Protein product: CASSFWDSSEKLFF.

This clonotype was counted a few times. The CDR3, as DNA: TGCGCCAGCCGTTCGGGGAAAGGCTACACCTTC. Amino acids: CASRSGKGYTF. This chain joins TRBV5-1 and TRBJ1-2; D gene unclear. Trimming took off 7 bases at V and 8 bases at J, with 12 bases between the two ends. Per the germline V gene, CDR1 is SGHRS and CDR2 is YFSETQ. This CDR3 contains 11 residues. Full variable domain (remainder filled in from reference TRBV5-1 and TRBJ1-2): KAGVTQTPRYLIKTRGQQVTLSCSPISGHRSVSWYQQTPGQGLQFLFEYFSETQRNKGNFPGRFSGRQFSNSRSEMNVSTLELGDSALYLCASRSGKGYTFGSGTRLTVV.

The chain carries TRBV25-1 and TRBJ1-3, with no clear D. Germline V gives CDR1 MGHDK, CDR2 SYGVNS. Trimming cost V 6 bases and J 0 bases, with 9 bases left between them. This CDR3 is 14 amino acids long. As DNA, the CDR3 is TGTGCCAGCAGGCCGGATAACTCTGGAAACACCATATATTTT. This sequence encodes CASRPDNSGNTIYF.